In this sample, the clone carrying this T cell receptor (beta chain) turned up a few times. Its antigen is unidentified. Germline V gives CDR1 SGHDN, CDR2 FVKESK. CDR3 length equals 16 residues. Trimming took 0 bases from V and 3 from J, leaving 14 bases between them. This entry belongs to a study of cytomegalovirus exposure and HLA in healthy donors. Study-level information: As released early, the data held roughly 85 million unique TCRs from HLA-typed donors.

Study-wide results and limits: As a later analysis revealed, the rate of TCR association differed by HLA locus, with DRB1 most and HLA-C fewest. The study assumed roughly uniform donor sequencing depth for presence/absence analyses.

PCR used 60 Vbeta primers and 13 Jbeta primers. TCRdb's copy holds only in-frame clones and misses some; the assay was immunoSEQ multiplex PCR. The table records some 140,000 clones, about 83% of them present only once. Sequences were obtained from PBMCs. This TCR derives from a middle-aged woman in good health and CMV-seronegative. The chain employs TRBV14 and TRBJ1-1; tentatively, D is TRBD1 (6 bases). CDR3 DNA: TGTGCCAGCAGCCAAGATTGGCGGGGGCATGACACTGAAGCTTTCTTT. This gives the protein CASSQDWRGHDTEAFF.